Listed here are 16 T cell receptor beta chains from one sample, sequenced in a study of beta chain features in type 1 diabetes. These receptors' antigens are unknown. Study-wide findings and caveats: Moderate yet significant TCRB CDR3 shortening was seen in Type 1 diabetes patients in all four CD4+ subsets.

Reverse transcribing all isolated RNA meant expressed TCRB transcripts were sequenced. Measured with immunoSEQ multiplex PCR; TCRdb has only the in-frame clones, and not every one. The sample records a few hundred thousand clones, roughly 12% being singletons. The sample was naive CD4+ T cells from blood. Every receptor here comes from a woman under 30 with type 1 diabetes.

This clone was observed a handful of times. This sequence joins TRBV11-2 and TRBJ2-3, with TRBD2 matching 13 bases. Germline-derived CDR1 and CDR2 are SGHAT and FQNNGV. CDR3 length: 16 amino acids. Trimming at V came to 5 bases and at J to 4 bases, leaving 6 bases not matched to a gene. The CDR3 DNA is TGTGCCAGCAGCCTCCGGGGACTAGCGGGGCCAGATACGCAGTATTTT. Translated: CASSLRGLAGPDTQYF.

The V and J genes are TRBV5-6 and TRBJ2-3; a weak D match, TRBD1 (5 bases). Per the germline V gene, CDR1 is SGHDT and CDR2 is YYEEEE. There are 15 residues in the CDR3. V shed 4 bases and J shed 5 bases, with 17 bases lying between them. CDR3 coding DNA: TGTGCCAGCAGCCTTAATACAGGTCTAAGAGATACGCAGTATTTT. It translates to CASSLNTGLRDTQYF.

This clone was picked up a small number of times. The V and J genes are TRBV25-1 and TRBJ2-7; 8 bases fit TRBD2. V was pared by 3 bases and J by 6 bases, with 13 bases of the junction left unmatched. The germline CDR1 and CDR2 sequences are MGHDK and SYGVNS. This CDR3 spans 16 amino acids. The CDR3 nucleotides read TGTGCCAGCAGTGACCCCCGGGGGGGGCGCTTGCCCGAGCAGTACTTC. The encoded protein is CASSDPRGGRLPEQYF.

The rearrangement joins TRBV28 to TRBJ2-2; 7 bases map to TRBD1. Germline loops: CDR1 MDHEN, CDR2 SYDVKM. This CDR3 comprises 15 residues. The ends lost 6 bases at V and 6 bases at J; junction bases unmatched: 10. CDR3 sequence reads: CASRGQRGSPGELFF. In DNA, the CDR3 is TGTGCCAGCAGGGGACAGAGAGGCAGTCCCGGGGAGCTGTTTTTT.

This clone occurred a few times. The V and J genes are TRBV30 and TRBJ1-5; possibly TRBD1 for D (5 bases). Per germline, CDR1 GTSNPN and CDR2 SVGIG (reference sequence). This CDR3 is 13 amino acids long. V shed 4 bases and J shed 7 bases, with 14 bases lying between them. The CDR3 sequence: CAWTLGWGQPQHF. In nucleotides, the CDR3 is TGTGCCTGGACCCTCGGTTGGGGCCAGCCCCAGCATTTT.

The chain joins TRBV21-1 to TRBJ2-1; the table's D call, TRBD2, was not checked against the DNA. TRBV21-1 counts as a pseudogene. The CDR3 consists of 17 residues. CDR3 sequence (DNA): TGTGCCAGCAGCTACCGGGACTGCTTAAGCTCCTACAATGAGCAGTTCTTC. Amino acids: CASSYRDCLSSYNEQFF.

This clone has more than one count but fewer than ten. V is TRBV4-3 and J is TRBJ2-2; 10 bases line up with TRBD1. The germline gives CDR1 LGHNA, CDR2 YSLEER. This CDR3 is 17 amino acids long. The V gene end was trimmed by 0 bases and the J gene end by 4 bases; junction bases not matched to a gene: 5. CDR3 sequence: CASSQDLDRGLTGELFF. In DNA, the CDR3 is TGCGCCAGCAGCCAAGATCTCGACAGGGGGCTCACCGGGGAGCTGTTTTTT.

This chain links TRBV7-2 with TRBJ1-4, with 7 bases lining up with TRBD1. Germline values: CDR1 SGHTA, CDR2 FQGNSA. CDR3 length: 15 amino acids. Unmatched junction bases numbered 8, after V lost 5 bases and J lost 5 bases. Here the CDR3 reads CASSPGTASNEKLFF. The CDR3 DNA sequence: TGTGCCAGCAGCCCGGGGACAGCTTCAAATGAAAAACTGTTTTTT.

V is TRBV19 and J is TRBJ2-1, with TRBD2 matching over 7 bases. The germline CDR1 and CDR2 sequences are LNHDA and SQIVND (reference sequence). CDR3 length equals 11 residues. With 4 bases clipped from V and 9 bases from J, the junction kept 0 bases outside the gene matches. The CDR3 reads CASSTGGEQFF. CDR3 nucleotide sequence: TGTGCCAGTAGTACGGGGGGTGAGCAGTTCTTC.

A few counts support this clone. V and J are TRBV30 and TRBJ2-3; unclear D gene. Trimming pared 4 bases from V and 7 bases from J, leaving 12 bases between. Looked up from germline, CDR1 is GTSNPN and CDR2 is SVGIG (reference sequence). The CDR3 consists of 12 residues. The CDR3 loop is CAWIPKQNTQYF. The CDR3 DNA is TGTGCCTGGATACCGAAACAGAATACGCAGTATTTT.

There are a few counts of this clone. The V call is TRBV21-1, the J call TRBJ2-5; the table's D gene call, TRBD1, was not cross checked with the DNA. TRBV21-1 is recorded as a pseudogene. The CDR3 covers 14 residues. CDR3 protein: CASSVRDSQETQYF. For the CDR3, the DNA is TGTGCCAGCAGCGTCCGGGACAGCCAAGAGACCCAGTACTTC.

DNA for the CDR3: TGTGCTAGTGGTTTGGTCACCCACCTCCTCTTCCGACAGGGATCCTCCTACAATGAGCAGTTCTTC. Protein sequence: CASGLVTHLLFRQGSSYNEQFF. The chain is built from TRBV12-5 and TRBJ2-1, with 7 nucleotides matching TRBD1. The CDR3 runs to 22 residues. Germline-derived CDR1 and CDR2 are LGHNT and FRNRAP. The trim removed 0 bases at V and 0 bases at J, leaving 20 bases unmatched.

The V call is TRBV4-3, the J call TRBJ1-1; TRBD1 matches 7 bases. The CDR3 is 16 amino acids. The trim removed 0 bases at V and 0 bases at J, leaving 4 bases unmatched. Germline assignment: CDR1 LGHNA and CDR2 YSLEER. For the CDR3, the DNA is TGCGCCAGCAGCCAAGAACCTGGGACAGTGAACACTGAAGCTTTCTTT. Translating gives CASSQEPGTVNTEAFF.

This chain uses TRBV15 with TRBJ1-4; 7 bases line up with TRBD1. The germline V gene encodes CDR1 LNHNV and CDR2 YYDKDF (reference sequence). The CDR3 is made up of 15 amino acids. V shed 4 bases and J 8 bases; nucleotides not matched to a gene: 10. CDR3: CATSIRGQGVEKLFF. CDR3 DNA sequence: TGTGCCACCAGCATTAGGGGGCAGGGAGTCGAAAAACTGTTTTTT.

There are a few counts of this clone. The V gene is TRBV4-2, the J gene TRBJ1-2; weak D call: TRBD1 (6 bases). Germline CDR1 is LGHNA and CDR2 is YNFKEQ. This CDR3 is 16 amino acids long. V was pared by 0 bases and J by 4 bases, with 15 bases between. CDR3 loop: CASSQEIGGPFYGYTF. CDR3 sequence (DNA): TGTGCCAGCAGCCAAGAGATCGGGGGGCCCTTCTATGGCTACACCTTC.

The chain is built from TRBV5-6 and TRBJ1-2; a weak D match, TRBD1 (5 bases). The germline V gene has CDR1 SGHDT and CDR2 YYEEEE. V was clipped by 3 bases and J by 5 bases, with 8 bases between them. The CDR3 length is 12 residues. Written as DNA, the CDR3 is TGTGCCAGCAGCTCGACAGAGTATGGCTACACCTTC. Protein sequence: CASSSTEYGYTF.